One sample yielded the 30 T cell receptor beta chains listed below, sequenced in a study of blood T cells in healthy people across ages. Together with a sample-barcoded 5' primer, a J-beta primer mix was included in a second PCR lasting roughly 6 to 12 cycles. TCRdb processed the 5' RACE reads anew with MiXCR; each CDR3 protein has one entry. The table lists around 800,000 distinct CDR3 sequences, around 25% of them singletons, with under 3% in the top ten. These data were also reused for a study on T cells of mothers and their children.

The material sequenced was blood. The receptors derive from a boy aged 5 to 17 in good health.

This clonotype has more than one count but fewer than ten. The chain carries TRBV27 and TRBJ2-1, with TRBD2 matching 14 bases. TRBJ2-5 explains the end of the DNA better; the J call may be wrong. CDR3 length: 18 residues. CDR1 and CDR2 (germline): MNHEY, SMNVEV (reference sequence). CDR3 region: CASRAWGLAGEGQETQYF. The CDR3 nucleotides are TGTGCCAGCAGAGCTTGGGGACTAGCGGGGGAAGGACAAGAGACCCAGTACTTC.

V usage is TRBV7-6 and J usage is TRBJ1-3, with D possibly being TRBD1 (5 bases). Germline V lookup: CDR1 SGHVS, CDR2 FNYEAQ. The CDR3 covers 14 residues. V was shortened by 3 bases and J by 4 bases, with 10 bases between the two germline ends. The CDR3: CASSLSRGGNTIYF. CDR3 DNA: TGTGCCAGCAGCTTGTCAAGGGGCGGAAACACCATATATTTT.

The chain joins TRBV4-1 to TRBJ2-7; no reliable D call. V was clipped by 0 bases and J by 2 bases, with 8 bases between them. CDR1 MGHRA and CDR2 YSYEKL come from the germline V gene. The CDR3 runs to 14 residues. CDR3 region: CASSQDISTYEQYF. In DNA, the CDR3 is TGCGCCAGCAGCCAAGATATCTCAACCTACGAGCAGTACTTC.

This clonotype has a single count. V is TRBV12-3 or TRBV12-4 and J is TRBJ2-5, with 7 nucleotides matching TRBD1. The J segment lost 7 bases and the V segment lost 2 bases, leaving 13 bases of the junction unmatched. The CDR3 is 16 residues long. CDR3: CASSLLGQPRWGTQYF. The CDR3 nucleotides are TGTGCCAGCAGTTTACTGGGACAGCCCCGCTGGGGGACCCAGTACTTC.

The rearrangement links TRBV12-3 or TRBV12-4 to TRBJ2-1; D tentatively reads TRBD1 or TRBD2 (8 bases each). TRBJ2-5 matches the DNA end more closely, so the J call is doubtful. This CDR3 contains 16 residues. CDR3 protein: CASTRGGTGFWETQYF. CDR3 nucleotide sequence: TGTGCCAGCACCCGGGGGGGGACAGGCTTTTGGGAGACCCAGTACTTC.

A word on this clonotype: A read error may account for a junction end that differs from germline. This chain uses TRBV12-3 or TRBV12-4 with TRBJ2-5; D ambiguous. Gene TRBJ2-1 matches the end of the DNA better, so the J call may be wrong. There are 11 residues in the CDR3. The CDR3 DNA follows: TGTGCCAGTAGTTTTGAGGATGAGCAGTTCTTC. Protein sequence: CASSFEDEQFF.

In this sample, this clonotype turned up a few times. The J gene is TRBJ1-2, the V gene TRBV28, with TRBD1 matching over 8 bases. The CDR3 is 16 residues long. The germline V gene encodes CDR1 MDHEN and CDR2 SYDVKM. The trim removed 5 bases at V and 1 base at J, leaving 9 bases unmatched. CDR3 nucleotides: TGTGCCAGCAGTCCACTTTCAGGGGGCGATAACTATGGCTACACCTTC. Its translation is CASSPLSGGDNYGYTF.

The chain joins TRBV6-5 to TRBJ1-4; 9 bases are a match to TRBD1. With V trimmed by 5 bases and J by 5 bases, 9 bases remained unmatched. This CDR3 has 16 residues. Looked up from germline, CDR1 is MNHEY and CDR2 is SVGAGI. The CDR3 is CASSPLPGQGNEKLFF. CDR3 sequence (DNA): TGTGCCAGCAGTCCCCTCCCGGGACAGGGAAATGAAAAACTGTTTTTT.

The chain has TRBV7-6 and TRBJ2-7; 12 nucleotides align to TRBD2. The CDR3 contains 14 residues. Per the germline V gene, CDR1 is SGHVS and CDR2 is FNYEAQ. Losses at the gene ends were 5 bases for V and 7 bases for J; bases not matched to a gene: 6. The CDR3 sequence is CASSRMTSGGEQYF. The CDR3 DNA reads TGTGCCAGCAGCCGGATGACTAGCGGGGGAGAGCAGTACTTC.

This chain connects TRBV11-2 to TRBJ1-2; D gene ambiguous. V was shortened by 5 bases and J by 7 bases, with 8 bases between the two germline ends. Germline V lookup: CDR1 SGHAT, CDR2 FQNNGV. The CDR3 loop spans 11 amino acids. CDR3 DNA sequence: TGTGCCAGCAGCCAGGTATCTGGCTACACCTTC. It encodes CASSQVSGYTF. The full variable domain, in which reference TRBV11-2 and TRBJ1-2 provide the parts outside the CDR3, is EAGVAQSPRYKIIEKRQSVAFWCNPISGHATLYWYQQILGQGPKLLIQFQNNGVVDDSQLPKDRFSAERLKGVDSTLKIQPAKLEDSAVYLCASSQVSGYTFGSGTRLTVV.

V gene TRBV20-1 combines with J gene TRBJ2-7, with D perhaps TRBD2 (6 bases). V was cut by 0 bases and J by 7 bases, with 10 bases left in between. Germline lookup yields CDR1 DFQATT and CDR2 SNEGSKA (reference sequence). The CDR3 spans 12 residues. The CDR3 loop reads CSAREEGLEQYF. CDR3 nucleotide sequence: TGCAGTGCTAGAGAGGAGGGGCTGGAGCAGTACTTC.

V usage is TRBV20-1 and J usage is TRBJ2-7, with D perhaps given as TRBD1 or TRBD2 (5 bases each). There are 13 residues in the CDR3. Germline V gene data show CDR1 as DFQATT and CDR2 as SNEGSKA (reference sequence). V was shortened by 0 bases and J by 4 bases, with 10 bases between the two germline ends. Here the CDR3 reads CSARDRGVYEQYF. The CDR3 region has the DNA TGCAGTGCTAGAGACCGAGGGGTTTACGAGCAGTACTTC.

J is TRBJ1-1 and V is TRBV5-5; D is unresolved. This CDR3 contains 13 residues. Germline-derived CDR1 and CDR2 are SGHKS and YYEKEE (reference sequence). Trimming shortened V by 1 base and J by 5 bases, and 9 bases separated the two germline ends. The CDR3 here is CASSLMSGTEAFF. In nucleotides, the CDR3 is TGTGCCAGCAGCTTGATGTCGGGGACTGAAGCTTTCTTT.

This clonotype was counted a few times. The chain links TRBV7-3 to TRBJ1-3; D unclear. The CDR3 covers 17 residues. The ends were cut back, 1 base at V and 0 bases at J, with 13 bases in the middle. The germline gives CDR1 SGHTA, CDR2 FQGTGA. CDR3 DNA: TGTGCCAGCAGCTTAATCCGGCGGACGTACTCTGGAAACACCATATATTTT. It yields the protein CASSLIRRTYSGNTIYF.

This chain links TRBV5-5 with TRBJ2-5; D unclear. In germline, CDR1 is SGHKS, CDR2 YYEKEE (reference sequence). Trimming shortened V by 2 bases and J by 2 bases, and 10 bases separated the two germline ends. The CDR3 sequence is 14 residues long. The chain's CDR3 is CASSLSGWQETQYF. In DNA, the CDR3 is TGTGCCAGCAGCTTATCCGGATGGCAAGAGACCCAGTACTTC. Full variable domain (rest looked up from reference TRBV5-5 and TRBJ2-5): DAGVTQSPTHLIKTRGQQVTLRCSPISGHKSVSWYQQVLGQGPQFIFQYYEKEERGRGNFPDRFSARQFPNYSSELNVNALLLGDSALYLCASSLSGWQETQYFGPGTRLLVL.

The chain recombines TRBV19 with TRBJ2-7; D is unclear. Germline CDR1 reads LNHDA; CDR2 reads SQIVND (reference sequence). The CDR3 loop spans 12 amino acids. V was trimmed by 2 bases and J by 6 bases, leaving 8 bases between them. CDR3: CASSISVSEQYF. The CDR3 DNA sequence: TGTGCCAGTAGTATATCGGTGAGCGAGCAGTACTTC.

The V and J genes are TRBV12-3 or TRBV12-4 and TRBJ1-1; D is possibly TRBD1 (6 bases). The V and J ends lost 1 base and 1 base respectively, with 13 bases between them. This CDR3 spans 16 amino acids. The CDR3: CASSLDQGHPNTEAFF. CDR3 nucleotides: TGTGCCAGCAGTTTAGACCAGGGACATCCGAACACTGAAGCTTTCTTT.

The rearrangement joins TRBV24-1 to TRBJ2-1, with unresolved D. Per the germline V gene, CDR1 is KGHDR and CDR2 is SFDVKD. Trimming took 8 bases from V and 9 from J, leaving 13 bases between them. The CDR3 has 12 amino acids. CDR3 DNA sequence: TGTGCCACCAACAACCTCTGGGGTGAGCAGTTCTTC. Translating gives CATNNLWGEQFF.

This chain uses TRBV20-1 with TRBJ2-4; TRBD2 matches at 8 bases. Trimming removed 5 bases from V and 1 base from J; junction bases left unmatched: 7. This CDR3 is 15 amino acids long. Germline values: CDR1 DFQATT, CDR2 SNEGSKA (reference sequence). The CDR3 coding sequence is TGCAGTGCTCCCCGACCGGGAGGGGCCAAAAACATTCAGTACTTC. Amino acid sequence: CSAPRPGGAKNIQYF.

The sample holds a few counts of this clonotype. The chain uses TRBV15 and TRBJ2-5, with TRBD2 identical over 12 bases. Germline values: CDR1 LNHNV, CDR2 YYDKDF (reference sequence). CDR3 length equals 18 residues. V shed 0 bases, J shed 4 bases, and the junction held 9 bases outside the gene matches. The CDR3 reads CATSRDRLAGALPETQYF. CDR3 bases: TGTGCCACCAGCAGAGATCGACTAGCGGGGGCCCTCCCAGAGACCCAGTACTTC.

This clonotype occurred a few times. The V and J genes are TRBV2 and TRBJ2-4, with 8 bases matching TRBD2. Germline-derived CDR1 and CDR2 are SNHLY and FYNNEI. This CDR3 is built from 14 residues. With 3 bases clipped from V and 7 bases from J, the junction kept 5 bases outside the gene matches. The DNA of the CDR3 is TGTGCCAGCAGTGATACGGGGGGGCTGAACATTCAGTACTTC. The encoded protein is CASSDTGGLNIQYF.

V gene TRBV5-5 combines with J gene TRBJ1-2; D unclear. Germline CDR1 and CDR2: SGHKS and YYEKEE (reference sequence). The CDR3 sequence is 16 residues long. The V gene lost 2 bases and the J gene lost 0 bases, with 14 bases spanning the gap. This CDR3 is CASSFEGRISNYGYTF. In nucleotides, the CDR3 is TGTGCCAGCAGCTTTGAAGGCCGCATCTCTAACTATGGCTACACCTTC.

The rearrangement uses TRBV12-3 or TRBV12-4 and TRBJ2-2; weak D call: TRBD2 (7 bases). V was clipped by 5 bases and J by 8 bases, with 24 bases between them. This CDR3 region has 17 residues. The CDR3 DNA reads TGTGCCAGCAGTCCCTTGGGGGGGGCCTCGACGATGGGGGAGCTGTTTTTT. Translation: CASSPLGGASTMGELFF.

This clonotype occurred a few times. DNA for the CDR3: TGTGCCAGCAGCTTTCCCCTGTTTAGCGGGGGGTTTAATGAGCAGTTCTTC. The encoded protein is CASSFPLFSGGFNEQFF. The J gene is TRBJ2-5, the V gene TRBV28, with TRBD2 identical over 10 bases. The J call may be in error: the DNA end matches TRBJ2-1 better. The CDR3 runs 17 residues. Germline-derived CDR1 and CDR2 are MDHEN and SYDVKM.

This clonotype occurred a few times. CDR3 coding DNA: TGTGCCAGCAACCCTGGCTGGGCCAACGTCCTGACTTTC. The encoded protein is CASNPGWANVLTF. The gene calls are TRBV2 and TRBJ2-6; D is uncertain. Trimming took off 7 bases at V and 5 bases at J, with 9 bases between the two ends. Germline V gene sequence: CDR1 SNHLY, CDR2 FYNNEI. This CDR3 is 13 amino acids long.

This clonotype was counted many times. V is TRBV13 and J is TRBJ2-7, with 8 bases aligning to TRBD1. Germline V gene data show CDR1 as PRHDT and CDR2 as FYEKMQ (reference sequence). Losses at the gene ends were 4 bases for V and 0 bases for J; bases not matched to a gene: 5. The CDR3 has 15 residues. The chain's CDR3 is CASSSGTGGSYEQYF. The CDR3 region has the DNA TGTGCCAGCAGCTCTGGGACAGGCGGCTCCTACGAGCAGTACTTC.

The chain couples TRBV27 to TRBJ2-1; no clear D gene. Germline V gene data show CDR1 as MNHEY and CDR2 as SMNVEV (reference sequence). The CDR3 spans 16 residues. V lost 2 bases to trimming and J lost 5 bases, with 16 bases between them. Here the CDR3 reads CASSLTSNAYDNEQFF. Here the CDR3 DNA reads TGTGCCAGCAGTTTAACGTCGAACGCCTATGACAATGAGCAGTTCTTC.

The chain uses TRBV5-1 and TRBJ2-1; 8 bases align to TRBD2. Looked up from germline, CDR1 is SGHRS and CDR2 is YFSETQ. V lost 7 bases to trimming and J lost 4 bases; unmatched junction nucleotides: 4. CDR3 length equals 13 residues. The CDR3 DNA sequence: TGCGCCAGCGGGCGGGGGGAGTACAATGAGCAGTTCTTC. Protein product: CASGRGEYNEQFF.

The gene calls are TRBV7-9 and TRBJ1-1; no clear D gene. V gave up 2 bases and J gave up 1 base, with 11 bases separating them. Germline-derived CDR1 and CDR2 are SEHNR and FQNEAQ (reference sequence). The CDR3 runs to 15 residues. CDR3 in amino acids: CASSLFAGSNTEAFF. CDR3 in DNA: TGTGCCAGCAGCTTATTCGCGGGCTCGAACACTGAAGCTTTCTTT.

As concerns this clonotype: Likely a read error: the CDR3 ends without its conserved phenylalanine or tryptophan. The CDR3 sequence is CAISLSSGANVLTS. CDR3 nucleotide sequence: TGTGCCATCAGTCTGAGCTCTGGGGCCAACGTCCTGACTTCC. The chain uses TRBV10-3 and TRBJ2-6; D is unresolved. CDR1 is ENHRY and CDR2 is SYGVKD in the germline V gene. This CDR3 contains 14 residues. V lost 5 bases to trimming and J lost 0 bases, with 5 bases between them.